The entry below gives a single T cell receptor beta chain sequence along with its context. This sample is part of a study of blood T cell repertoires in COVID-19. Study context: Whether acute or convalescent, the COVID-19 samples came from the United States, Italy and Spain.

Using immunoSEQ multiplex PCR, the repertoire was profiled, and TCRdb retains in-frame clones only, with some absent. The repertoire holds tens of thousands of clones, 75% to 85% seen once, with around 5.3% in the top ten. The source is a woman aged 55-70 years with acute or convalescent COVID-19. Sequencing was done on a sample of peripheral blood.

CDR3 bases: TGTGCCAGCAGTTTATCCAGGGGGAACACTGAAGCTTTCTTT. This encodes CASSLSRGNTEAFF. The chain employs TRBV27 and TRBJ1-1; a possible D gene is TRBD1 (6 bases). The V end lost 0 bases, the J end lost 1 base, and 6 bases lay between the germline ends. CDR3 length: 14 residues. Per germline, CDR1 MNHEY and CDR2 SMNVEV (reference sequence).